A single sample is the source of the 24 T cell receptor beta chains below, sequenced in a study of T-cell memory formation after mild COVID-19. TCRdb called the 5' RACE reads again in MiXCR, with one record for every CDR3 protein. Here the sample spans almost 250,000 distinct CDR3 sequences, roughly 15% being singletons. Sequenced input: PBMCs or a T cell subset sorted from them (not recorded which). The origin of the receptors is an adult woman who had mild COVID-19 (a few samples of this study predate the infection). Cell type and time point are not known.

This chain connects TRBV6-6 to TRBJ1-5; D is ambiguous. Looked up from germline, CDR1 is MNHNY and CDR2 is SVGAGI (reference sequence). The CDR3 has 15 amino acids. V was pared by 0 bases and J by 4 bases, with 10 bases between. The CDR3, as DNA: TGTGCCAGCAGTTACTCCCACCATGCGAATCAGCCCCAGCATTTT. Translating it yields CASSYSHHANQPQHF.

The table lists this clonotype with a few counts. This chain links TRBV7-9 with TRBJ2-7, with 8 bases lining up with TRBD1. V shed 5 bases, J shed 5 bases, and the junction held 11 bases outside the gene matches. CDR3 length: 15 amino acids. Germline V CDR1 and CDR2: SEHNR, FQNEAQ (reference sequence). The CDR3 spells CASSARTGSPHEQYF. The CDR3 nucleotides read TGTGCCAGCAGCGCCAGGACAGGGTCACCCCACGAGCAGTACTTC.

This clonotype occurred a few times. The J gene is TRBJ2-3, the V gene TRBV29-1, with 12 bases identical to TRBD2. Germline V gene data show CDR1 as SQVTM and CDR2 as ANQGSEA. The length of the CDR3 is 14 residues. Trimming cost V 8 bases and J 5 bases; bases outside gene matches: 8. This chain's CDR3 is CSSRLAGGRDTQYF. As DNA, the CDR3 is TGCAGCAGCCGGCTAGCGGGGGGGAGAGATACGCAGTATTTT.

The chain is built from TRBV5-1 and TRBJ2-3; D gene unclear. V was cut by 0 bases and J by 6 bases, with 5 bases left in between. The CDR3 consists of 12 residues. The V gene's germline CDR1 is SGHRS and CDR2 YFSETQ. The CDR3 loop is CASSLVDDTQYF. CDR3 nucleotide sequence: TGCGCCAGCAGCTTGGTCGACGATACGCAGTATTTT.

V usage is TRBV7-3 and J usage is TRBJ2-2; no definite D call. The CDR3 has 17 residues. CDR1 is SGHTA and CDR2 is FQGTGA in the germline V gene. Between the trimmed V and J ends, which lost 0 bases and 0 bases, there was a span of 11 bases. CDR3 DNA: TGTGCCAGCAGCTTAACAGGCCTAGTCCCGAACACCGGGGAGCTGTTTTTT. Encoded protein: CASSLTGLVPNTGELFF. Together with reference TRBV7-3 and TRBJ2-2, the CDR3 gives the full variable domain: GAGVSQTPSNKVTEKGKYVELRCDPISGHTALYWYRQSLGQGPEFLIYFQGTGAADDSGLPNDRFFAVRPEGSVSTLKIQRTERGDSAVYLCASSLTGLVPNTGELFFGEGSRLTVL.

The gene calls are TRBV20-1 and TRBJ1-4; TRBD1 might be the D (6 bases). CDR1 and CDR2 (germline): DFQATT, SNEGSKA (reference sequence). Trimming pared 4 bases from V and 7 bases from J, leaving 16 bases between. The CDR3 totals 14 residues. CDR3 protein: CSAKTQGFFEKLFF. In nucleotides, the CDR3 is TGCAGTGCTAAAACACAGGGTTTCTTTGAAAAACTGTTTTTT.

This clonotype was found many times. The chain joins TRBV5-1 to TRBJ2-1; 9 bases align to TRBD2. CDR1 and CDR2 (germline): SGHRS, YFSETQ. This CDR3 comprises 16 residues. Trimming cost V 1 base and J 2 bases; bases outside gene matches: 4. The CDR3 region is CASSLSGGNTYNEQFF. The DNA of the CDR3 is TGCGCCAGCAGCTTGAGCGGGGGGAACACCTACAATGAGCAGTTCTTC.

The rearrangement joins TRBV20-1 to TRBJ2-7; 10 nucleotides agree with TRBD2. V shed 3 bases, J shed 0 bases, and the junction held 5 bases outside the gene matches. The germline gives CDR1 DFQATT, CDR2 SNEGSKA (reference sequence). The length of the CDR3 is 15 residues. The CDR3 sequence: CSASLTSGFSYEQYF. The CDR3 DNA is TGCAGTGCTAGCCTGACTAGCGGGTTCTCCTACGAGCAGTACTTC.

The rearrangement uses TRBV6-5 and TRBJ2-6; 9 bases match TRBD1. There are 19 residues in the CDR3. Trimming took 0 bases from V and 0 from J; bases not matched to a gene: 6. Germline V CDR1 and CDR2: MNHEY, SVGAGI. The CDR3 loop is CASSYSNDRGTSGANVLTF. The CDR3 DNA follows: TGTGCCAGCAGTTACTCGAACGACAGGGGGACCTCTGGGGCCAACGTCCTGACTTTC.

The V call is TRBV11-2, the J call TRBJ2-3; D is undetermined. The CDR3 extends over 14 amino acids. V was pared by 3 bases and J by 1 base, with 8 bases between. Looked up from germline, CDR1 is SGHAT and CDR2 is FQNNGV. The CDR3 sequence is CASSLSRGTDTQYF. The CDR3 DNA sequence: TGTGCCAGCAGCTTGAGTCGGGGCACAGATACGCAGTATTTT.

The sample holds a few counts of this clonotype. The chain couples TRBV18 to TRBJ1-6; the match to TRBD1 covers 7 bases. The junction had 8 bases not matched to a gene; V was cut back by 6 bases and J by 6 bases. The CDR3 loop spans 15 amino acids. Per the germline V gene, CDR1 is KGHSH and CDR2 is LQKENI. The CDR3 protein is CASSRPGQLNSPLHF. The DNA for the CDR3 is TGTGCCAGCTCTCGACCGGGACAGCTTAATTCACCCCTCCACTTT.

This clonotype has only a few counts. In DNA, the CDR3 is TGTGCCAGCTCACCAAGGCAGGCGAATAAAAATGAAAAACTGTTTTTT. This translates into CASSPRQANKNEKLFF. The chain links TRBV18 to TRBJ1-4; D gene unclear. The germline gives CDR1 KGHSH, CDR2 LQKENI. This CDR3 has 16 residues. V was cut by 2 bases and J by 5 bases, with 15 bases left in between. The entire variable domain, with the rest obtained from reference TRBV18 and TRBJ1-4, is as follows: NAGVMQNPRHLVRRRGQEARLRCSPMKGHSHVYWYRQLPEEGLKFMVYLQKENIIDESGMPKERFSAEFPKEGPSILRIQQVVRGDSAAYFCASSPRQANKNEKLFFGSGTQLSVL.

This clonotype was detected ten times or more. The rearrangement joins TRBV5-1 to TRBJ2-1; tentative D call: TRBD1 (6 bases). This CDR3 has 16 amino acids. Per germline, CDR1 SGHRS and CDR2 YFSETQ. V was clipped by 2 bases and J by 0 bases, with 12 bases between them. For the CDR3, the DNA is TGCGCCAGCAGCTTACAGGGTTCGGGCTCCTACAATGAGCAGTTCTTC. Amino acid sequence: CASSLQGSGSYNEQFF.

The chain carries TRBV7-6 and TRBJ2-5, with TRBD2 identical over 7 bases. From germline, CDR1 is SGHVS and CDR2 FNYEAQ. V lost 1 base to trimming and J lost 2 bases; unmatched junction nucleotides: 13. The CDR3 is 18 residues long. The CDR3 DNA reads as TGTGCCAGCAGCTTAGGTACCAATGTGGGAGGGCGGCAAGAGACCCAGTACTTC. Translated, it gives CASSLGTNVGGRQETQYF.

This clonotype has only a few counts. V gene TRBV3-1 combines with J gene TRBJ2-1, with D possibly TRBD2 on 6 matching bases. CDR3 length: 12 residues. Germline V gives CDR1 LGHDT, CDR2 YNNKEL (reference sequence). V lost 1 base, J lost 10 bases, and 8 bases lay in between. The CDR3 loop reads CASSQVAGEQFF. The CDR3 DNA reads TGTGCCAGCAGCCAAGTGGCGGGGGAGCAGTTCTTC.

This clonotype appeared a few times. The CDR3 protein is CASSYRRGETSYTF. CDR3 DNA: TGTGCCAGCAGTTACCGTCGCGGAGAGACCAGCTACACCTTC. This chain links TRBV6-5 with TRBJ1-2; D is ambiguous. V was pared by 2 bases and J by 9 bases, with 16 bases between. CDR1 and CDR2 from the germline V gene are MNHEY and SVGAGI. The CDR3 has 14 residues.

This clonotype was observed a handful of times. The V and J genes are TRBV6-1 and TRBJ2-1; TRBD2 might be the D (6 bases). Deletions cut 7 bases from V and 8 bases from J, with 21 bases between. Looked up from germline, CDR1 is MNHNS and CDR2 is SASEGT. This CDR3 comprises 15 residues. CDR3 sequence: CASNPVGYAGYEQFF. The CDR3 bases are TGTGCCAGCAACCCCGTGGGGTATGCGGGGTATGAGCAGTTCTTC.

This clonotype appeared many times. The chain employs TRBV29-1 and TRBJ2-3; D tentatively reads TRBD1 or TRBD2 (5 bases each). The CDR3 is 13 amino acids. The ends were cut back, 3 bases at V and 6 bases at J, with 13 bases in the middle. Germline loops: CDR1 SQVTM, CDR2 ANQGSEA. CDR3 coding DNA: TGCAGCGTTGACGGGACCGGGCGGGATACGCAGTATTTT. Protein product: CSVDGTGRDTQYF.

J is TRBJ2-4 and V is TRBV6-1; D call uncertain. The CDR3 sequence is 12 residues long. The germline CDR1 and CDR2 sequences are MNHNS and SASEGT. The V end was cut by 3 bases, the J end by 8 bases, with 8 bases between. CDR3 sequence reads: CASSDRWDIQYF. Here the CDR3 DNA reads TGTGCCAGCAGTGACAGGTGGGACATTCAGTACTTC.

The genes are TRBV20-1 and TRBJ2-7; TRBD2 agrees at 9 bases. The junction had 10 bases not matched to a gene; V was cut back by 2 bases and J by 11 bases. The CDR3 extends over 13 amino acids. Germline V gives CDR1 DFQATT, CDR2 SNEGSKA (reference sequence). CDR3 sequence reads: CSARIAGERREYF. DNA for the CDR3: TGCAGTGCTAGAATAGCGGGAGAGCGACGGGAGTACTTC.

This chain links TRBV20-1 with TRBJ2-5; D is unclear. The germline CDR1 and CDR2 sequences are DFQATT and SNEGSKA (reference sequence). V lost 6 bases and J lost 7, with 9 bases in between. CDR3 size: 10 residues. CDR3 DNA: TGCAGTGCCTCTCCCGGGACCCAGTACTTC. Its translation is CSASPGTQYF.

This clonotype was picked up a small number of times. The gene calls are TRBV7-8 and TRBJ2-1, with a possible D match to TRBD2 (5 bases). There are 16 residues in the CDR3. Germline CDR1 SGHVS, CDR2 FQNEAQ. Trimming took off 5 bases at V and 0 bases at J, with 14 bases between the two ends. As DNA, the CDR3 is TGTGCCAGCAGCCCGGGGTGGCGCCGCTCCTACAATGAGCAGTTCTTC. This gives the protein CASSPGWRRSYNEQFF.

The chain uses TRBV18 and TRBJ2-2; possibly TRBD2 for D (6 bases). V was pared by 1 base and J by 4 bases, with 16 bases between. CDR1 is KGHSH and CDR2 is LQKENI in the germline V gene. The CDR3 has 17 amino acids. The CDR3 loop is CASSPQSGAGTTGELFF. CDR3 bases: TGTGCCAGCTCACCACAGTCCGGAGCGGGTACCACCGGGGAGCTGTTTTTT.

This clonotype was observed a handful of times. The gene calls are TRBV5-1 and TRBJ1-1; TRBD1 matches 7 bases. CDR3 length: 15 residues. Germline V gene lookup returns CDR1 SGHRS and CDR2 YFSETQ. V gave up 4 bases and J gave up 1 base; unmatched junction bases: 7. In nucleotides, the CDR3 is TGCGCCAGCAGCCCCTTTGGGGACAGGAACACTGAAGCTTTCTTT. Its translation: CASSPFGDRNTEAFF.